This TCR beta chain is drawn from a study of regulatory T cells in long-lasting Graves disease. Points from the study as a whole: For persistent Graves' patients, TCR diversity was lower than for newly diagnosed ones. Persistent patients had more shared public clonotypes (around 2,800) than new patients (about 870).

In germline, CDR1 is SGHKS, CDR2 YYEKEE (reference sequence). This CDR3 has 14 residues. The V and J ends lost 5 bases and 6 bases respectively, with 14 bases between them. This clonotype has just a few counts. Its antigen is not identified. According to the study, TCR beta libraries were built with iRepertoire HTBI primers and CDR3-region Arm-PCR. TCRdb called the multiplex PCR reads again in MiXCR, with one record for every CDR3 protein. The table shows 500,000 or so distinct CDR3 sequences, with more than 15% occurring only once. Time point in this sample: newly diagnosed GD, antithyroid drugs for less than 3 months. The authors made the TCR library using RNA they extracted from PBMCs. Per American Thyroid Association guidelines, Graves' disease was diagnosed. A further study also used this sample, focusing on T cells in Graves' hyperthyroidism and ophthalmopathy.

Sequences were derived from peripheral blood mononuclear cells (PBMCs), sampled at new diagnosis, from a patient treated with antithyroid drugs. The TCR originated in a middle-aged woman with Graves disease. J is TRBJ2-2 and V is TRBV5-5, with D unresolved. The CDR3 region has the DNA TGTGCCAGCAGGGTGGAGTGGGCCCCCGGGGAGCTGTTTTTT. The encoded protein is CASRVEWAPGELFF.